This T cell receptor (beta chain) was recovered during a study of OX40 agonist ivuxolimab in advanced cancers. Background on the study: Given to patients was ivuxolimab, an agonistic anti-OX40 (CD134) antibody. Earlier anti-PD-1, anti-PD-L1 or anti-CTLA-4 therapy was permitted; about 38% had received some. Study-wide results and limits: CD8+ T cells averaged more expanded clones than CD4+. Dosing at 0.1 to 3.0 mg/kg was accompanied by clonal expansion of CD4+ and CD8+ blood T cells by week 6.

The V gene end was trimmed by 1 base and the J gene end by 3 bases; junction bases not matched to a gene: 7. CDR3 size: 16 residues. Germline V gene sequence: CDR1 SGHTA, CDR2 FQGNSA. As concerns this clone: The target antigen is unknown.

Measured with immunoSEQ multiplex PCR; TCRdb has only the in-frame clones, and not every one. The table includes about 26,000 clones, roughly 85% detected once. The sequenced sample was CD4+ or CD8+ T cells sorted from blood, obtained in a trial of the OX40 agonist ivuxolimab. This clonotype was obtained from an adult with an advanced solid tumor such as melanoma, head and neck, liver or kidney cancer. The chain is built from TRBV7-2 and TRBJ1-2; 8 nucleotides align to TRBD1. The CDR3 DNA reads TGTGCCAGCAGCTTAGGGGCAGGGGGCTCACACTATGGCTACACCTTC. Protein sequence: CASSLGAGGSHYGYTF.